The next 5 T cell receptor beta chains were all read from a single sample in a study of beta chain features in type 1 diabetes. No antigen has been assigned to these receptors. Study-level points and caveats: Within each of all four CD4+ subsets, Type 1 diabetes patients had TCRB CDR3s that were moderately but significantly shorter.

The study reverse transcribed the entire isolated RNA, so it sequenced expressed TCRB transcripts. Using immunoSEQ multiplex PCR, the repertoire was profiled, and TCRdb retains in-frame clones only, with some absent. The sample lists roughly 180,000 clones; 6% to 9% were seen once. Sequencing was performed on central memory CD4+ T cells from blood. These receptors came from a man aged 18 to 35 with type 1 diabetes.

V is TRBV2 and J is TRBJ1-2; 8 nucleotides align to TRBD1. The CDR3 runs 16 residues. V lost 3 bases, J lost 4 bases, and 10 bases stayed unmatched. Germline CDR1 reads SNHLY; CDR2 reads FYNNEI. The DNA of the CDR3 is TGTGCCAGCAGTGATTTCCGGACAGGGACCGCCTATGGCTACACCTTC. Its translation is CASSDFRTGTAYGYTF. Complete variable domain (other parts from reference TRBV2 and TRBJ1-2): EPEVTQTPSHQVTQMGQEVILRCVPISNHLYFYWYRQILGQKVEFLVSFYNNEISEKSEIFDDQFSVERPDGSNFTLKIRSTKLEDSAMYFCASSDFRTGTAYGYTFGSGTRLTVV.

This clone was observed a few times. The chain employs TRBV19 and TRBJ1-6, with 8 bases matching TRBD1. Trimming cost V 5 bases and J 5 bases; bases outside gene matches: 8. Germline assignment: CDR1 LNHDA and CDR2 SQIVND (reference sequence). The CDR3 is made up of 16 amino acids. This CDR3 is CASSPTTGEHNSPLHF. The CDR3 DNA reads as TGTGCCAGTAGTCCGACGACAGGGGAGCATAATTCACCCCTCCACTTT.

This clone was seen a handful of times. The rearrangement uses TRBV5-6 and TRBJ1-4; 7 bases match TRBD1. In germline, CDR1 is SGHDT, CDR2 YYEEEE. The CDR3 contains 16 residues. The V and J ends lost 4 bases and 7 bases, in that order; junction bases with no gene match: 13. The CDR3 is CASSGGTDIISEKLFF. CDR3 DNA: TGTGCCAGCAGCGGGGGGACAGACATTATCAGTGAAAAACTGTTTTTT.

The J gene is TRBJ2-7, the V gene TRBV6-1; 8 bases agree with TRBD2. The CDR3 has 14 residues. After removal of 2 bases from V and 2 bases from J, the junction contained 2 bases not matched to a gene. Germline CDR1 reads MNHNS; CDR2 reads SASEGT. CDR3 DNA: TGTGCCAGCAGTGAAACTAGCGGAGCCTACGAGCAGTACTTC. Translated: CASSETSGAYEQYF.

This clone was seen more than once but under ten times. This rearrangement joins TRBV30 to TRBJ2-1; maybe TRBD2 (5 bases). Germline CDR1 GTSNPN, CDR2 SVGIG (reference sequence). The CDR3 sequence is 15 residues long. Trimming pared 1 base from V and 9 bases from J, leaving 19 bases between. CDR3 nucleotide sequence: TGTGCCTGGAGTGCAGGCCGGGCCCGGGGAAGTGAGCAGTTCTTC. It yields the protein CAWSAGRARGSEQFF.